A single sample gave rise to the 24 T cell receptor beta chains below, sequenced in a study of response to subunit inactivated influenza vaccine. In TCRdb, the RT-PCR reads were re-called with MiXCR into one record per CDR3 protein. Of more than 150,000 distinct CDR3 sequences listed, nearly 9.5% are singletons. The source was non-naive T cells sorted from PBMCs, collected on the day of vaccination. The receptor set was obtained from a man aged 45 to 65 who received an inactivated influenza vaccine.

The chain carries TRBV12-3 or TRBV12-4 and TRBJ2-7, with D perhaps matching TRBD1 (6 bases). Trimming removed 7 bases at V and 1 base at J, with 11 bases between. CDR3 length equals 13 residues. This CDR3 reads CASTRQGSYEQYF. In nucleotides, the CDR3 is TGTGCCAGCACGCGCCAGGGGTCCTACGAGCAGTACTTC.

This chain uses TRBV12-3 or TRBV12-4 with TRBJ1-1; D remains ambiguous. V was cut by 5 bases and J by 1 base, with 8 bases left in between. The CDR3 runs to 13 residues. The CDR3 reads CASSQTGNTEAFF. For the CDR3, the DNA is TGTGCCAGCAGTCAGACTGGGAACACTGAAGCTTTCTTT.

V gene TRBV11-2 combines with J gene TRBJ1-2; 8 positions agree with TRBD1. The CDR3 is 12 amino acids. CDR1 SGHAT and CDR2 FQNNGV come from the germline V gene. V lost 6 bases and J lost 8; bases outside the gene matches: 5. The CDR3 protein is CASRTGVEGYTF. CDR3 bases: TGTGCCAGCAGGACAGGGGTGGAGGGCTACACCTTC.

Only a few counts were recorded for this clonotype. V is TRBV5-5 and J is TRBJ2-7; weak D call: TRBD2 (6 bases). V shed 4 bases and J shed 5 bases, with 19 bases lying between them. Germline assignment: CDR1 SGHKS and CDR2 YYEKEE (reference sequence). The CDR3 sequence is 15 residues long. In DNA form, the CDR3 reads TGTGCCAGCAGCCTAGATGCTAGCAGGAGGGACGAGCAGTACTTC. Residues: CASSLDASRRDEQYF.

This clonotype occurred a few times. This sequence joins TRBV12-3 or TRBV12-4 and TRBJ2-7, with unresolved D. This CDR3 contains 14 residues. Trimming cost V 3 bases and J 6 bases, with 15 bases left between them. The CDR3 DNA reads TGTGCCAGCAGTTTTATGGCCAGTTTTGGCGAGCAGTACTTC. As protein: CASSFMASFGEQYF.

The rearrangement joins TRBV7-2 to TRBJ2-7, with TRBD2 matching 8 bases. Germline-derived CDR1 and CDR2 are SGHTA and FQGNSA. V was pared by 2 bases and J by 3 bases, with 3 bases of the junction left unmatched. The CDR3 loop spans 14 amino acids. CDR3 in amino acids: CASSLNSGGYEQYF. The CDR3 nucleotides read TGTGCCAGCAGCTTAAACAGCGGGGGCTACGAGCAGTACTTC.

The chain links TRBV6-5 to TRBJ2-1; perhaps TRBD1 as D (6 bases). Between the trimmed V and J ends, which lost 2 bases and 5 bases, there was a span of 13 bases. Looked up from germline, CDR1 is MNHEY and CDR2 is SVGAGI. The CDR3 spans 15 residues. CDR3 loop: CASSYTQGVNNEQFF. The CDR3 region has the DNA TGTGCCAGCAGTTACACACAGGGAGTTAACAATGAGCAGTTCTTC.

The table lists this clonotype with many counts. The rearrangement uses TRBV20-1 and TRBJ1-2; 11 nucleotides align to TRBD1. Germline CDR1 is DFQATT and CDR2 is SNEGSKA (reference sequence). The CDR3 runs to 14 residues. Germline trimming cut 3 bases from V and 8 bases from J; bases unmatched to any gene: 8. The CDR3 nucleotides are TGCAGTGCTAGGGAAGGACAGGGGGCGTGGGGCTACACCTTC. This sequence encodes CSAREGQGAWGYTF.

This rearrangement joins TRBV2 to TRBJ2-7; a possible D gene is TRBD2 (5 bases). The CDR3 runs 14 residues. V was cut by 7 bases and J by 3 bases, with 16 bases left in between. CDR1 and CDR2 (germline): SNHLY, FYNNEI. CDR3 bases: TGTGCCAGCAAGCGAGGGTCGTCAAACTACGAGCAGTACTTC. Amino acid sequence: CASKRGSSNYEQYF.

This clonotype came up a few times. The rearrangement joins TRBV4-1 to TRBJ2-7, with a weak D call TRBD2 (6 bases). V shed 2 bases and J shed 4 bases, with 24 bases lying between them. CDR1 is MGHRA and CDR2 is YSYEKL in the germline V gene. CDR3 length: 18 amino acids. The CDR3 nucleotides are TGCGCCAGCAGCCAACGTCGATTGGGAGGCCCCGCCATTTACGAGCAGTACTTC. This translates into CASSQRRLGGPAIYEQYF.

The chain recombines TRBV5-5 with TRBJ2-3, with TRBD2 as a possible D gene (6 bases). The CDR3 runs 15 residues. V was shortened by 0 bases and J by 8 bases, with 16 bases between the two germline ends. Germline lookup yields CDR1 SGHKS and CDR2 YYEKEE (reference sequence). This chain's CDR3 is CASSLELFGGATQYF. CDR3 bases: TGTGCCAGCAGCTTGGAACTATTCGGAGGGGCTACGCAGTATTTT.

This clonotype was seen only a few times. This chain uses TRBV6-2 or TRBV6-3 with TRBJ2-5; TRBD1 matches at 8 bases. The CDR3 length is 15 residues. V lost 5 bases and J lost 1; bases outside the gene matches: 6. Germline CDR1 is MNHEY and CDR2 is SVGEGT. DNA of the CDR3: TGTGCCAGCAGTCGTGGAGGACAGGGCCAAGAGACCCAGTACTTC. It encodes CASSRGGQGQETQYF.

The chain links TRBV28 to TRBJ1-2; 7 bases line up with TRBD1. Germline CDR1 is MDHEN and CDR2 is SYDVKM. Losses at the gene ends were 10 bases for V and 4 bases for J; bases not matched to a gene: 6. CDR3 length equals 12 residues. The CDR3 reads CATRGQSYGYTF. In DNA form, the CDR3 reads TGTGCCACCCGGGGACAGAGCTATGGCTACACCTTC.

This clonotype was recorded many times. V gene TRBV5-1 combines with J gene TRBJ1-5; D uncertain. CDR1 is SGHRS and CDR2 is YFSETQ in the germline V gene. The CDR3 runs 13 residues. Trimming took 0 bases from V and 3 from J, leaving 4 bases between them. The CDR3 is CASSLDLNQPQHF. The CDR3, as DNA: TGCGCCAGCAGCTTGGACCTCAATCAGCCCCAGCATTTT. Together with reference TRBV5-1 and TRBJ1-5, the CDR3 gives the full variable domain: KAGVTQTPRYLIKTRGQQVTLSCSPISGHRSVSWYQQTPGQGLQFLFEYFSETQRNKGNFPGRFSGRQFSNSRSEMNVSTLELGDSALYLCASSLDLNQPQHFGDGTRLSIL.

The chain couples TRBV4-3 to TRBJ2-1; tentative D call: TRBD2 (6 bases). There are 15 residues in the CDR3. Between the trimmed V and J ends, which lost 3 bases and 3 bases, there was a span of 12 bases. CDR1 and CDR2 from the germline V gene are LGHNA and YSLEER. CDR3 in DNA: TGCGCCAGCAGCCAGGTCCGGGGGTACTACAATGAGCAGTTCTTC. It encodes CASSQVRGYYNEQFF.

The CDR3 region has the DNA TGTGCCAGCAGTTCGGGACGCTACTATGGCTACACCTTC. Translated: CASSSGRYYGYTF. The V call is TRBV12-3 or TRBV12-4, the J call TRBJ1-2; D is perhaps TRBD1 (5 bases). V gave up 4 bases and J gave up 3 bases, with 9 bases separating them. This CDR3 has 13 residues.

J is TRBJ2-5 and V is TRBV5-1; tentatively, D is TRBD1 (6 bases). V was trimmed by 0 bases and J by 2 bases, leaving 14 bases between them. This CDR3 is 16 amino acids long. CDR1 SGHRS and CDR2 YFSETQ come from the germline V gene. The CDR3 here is CASSLARQGRQETQYF. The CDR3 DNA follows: TGCGCCAGCAGCTTGGCCAGGCAGGGGAGACAAGAGACCCAGTACTTC.

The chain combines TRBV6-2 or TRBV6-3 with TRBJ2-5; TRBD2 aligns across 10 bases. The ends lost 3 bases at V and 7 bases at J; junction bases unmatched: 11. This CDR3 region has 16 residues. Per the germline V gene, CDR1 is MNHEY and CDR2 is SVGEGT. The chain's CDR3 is CASSYAFGTSEGTQYF. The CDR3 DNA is TGTGCCAGCAGTTATGCATTCGGGACTAGCGAAGGGACCCAGTACTTC.

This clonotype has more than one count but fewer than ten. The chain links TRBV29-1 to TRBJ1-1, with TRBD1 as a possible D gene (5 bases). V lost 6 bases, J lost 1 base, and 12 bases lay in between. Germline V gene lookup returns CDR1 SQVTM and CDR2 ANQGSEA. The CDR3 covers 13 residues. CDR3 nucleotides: TGCAGCGTCGACAGCCCACGGAACACTGAAGCTTTCTTT. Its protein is CSVDSPRNTEAFF.

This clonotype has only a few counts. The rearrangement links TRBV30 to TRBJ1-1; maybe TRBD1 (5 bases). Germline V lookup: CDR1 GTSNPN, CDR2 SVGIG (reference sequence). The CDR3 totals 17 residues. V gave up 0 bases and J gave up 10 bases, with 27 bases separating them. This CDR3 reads CAWSVLGRAAREVGAFF. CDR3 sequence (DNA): TGTGCCTGGAGTGTATTGGGGCGTGCAGCCAGGGAAGTCGGAGCTTTCTTT.

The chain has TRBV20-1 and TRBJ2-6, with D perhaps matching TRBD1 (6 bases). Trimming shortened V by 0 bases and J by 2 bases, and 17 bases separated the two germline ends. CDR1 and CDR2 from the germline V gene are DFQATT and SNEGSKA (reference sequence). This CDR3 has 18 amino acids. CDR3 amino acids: CSARDTSFWGPGANVLTF. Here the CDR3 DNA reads TGCAGTGCTAGAGATACCTCCTTTTGGGGGCCTGGGGCCAACGTCCTGACTTTC.

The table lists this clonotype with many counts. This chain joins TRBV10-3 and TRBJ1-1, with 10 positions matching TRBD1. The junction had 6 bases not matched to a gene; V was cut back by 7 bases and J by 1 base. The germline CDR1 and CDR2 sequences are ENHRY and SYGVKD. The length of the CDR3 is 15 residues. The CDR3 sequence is CAIKGTGAQNTEAFF. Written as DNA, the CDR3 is TGTGCCATCAAAGGGACAGGGGCCCAGAACACTGAAGCTTTCTTT.

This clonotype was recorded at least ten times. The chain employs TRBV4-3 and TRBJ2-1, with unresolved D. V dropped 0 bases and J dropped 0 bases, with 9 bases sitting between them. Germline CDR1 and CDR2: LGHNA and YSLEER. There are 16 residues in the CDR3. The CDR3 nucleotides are TGCGCCAGCAGCCAAGATAGAAGGAGCTCCTACAATGAGCAGTTCTTC. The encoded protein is CASSQDRRSSYNEQFF.

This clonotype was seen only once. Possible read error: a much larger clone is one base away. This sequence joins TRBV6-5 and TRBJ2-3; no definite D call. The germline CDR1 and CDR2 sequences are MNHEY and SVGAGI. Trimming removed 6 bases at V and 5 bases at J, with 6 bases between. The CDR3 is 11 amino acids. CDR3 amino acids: CASRRRDTQYF. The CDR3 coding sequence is TGTGCCAGCAGGAGGAGAGATACGCAGTATTTT.